The TCR beta chain under discussion was sequenced for a study of shared clonotypes between healthy human individuals. Notes on the study in general: Among the subsets, naive ones generally showed larger estimated richness than memory ones.

This clone appeared a few times. What it binds is not known. Profiling relied on immunoSEQ multiplex PCR, and the TCRdb table lists in-frame clones only, not all of them. The sample lists about a million clones, around 74% occurring once. Trimming took 5 bases from V and 7 from J, leaving 11 bases between them. In germline, CDR1 is MNHEY, CDR2 SMNVEV (reference sequence). CDR3 length equals 12 residues. Adult donors, all healthy and HIV-negative, had no recent acute infections or vaccinations. Sequencing was done on a sample of memory CD4+ T cells sorted from blood. As for subset: CD45RA-negative fraction. This receptor was identified in a man aged 18 to 29 in good health. V usage is TRBV27 and J usage is TRBJ2-5; D remains ambiguous. In nucleotides, the CDR3 is TGTGCCAGCAGTCCGCCCGGTAGGACCCAGTACTTC. Its translation is CASSPPGRTQYF.